One sample yielded the 29 T cell receptor beta chains listed below, sequenced in a study of blood T cell repertoires in COVID-19. Profiling relied on immunoSEQ multiplex PCR, and the TCRdb table lists in-frame clones only, not all of them. The sample shows 85,000 to 95,000 clones, 72% of them seen only once. Input material: peripheral blood. These receptors came from a woman aged 80 or older with acute or convalescent COVID-19.

This clone has just a few counts. This CDR3 is CASRFAYRGHQPQHF. The CDR3 DNA reads as TGTGCCAGCAGGTTCGCCTACAGGGGCCATCAGCCCCAGCATTTT. The chain carries TRBV28 and TRBJ1-5; TRBD1 matches 7 bases. Trimming cost V 6 bases and J 5 bases; bases outside gene matches: 10. Germline CDR1 is MDHEN and CDR2 is SYDVKM. The CDR3 spans 15 residues.

V gene TRBV6-4 combines with J gene TRBJ1-1, with TRBD1 as a possible D gene (5 bases). The CDR3 is 16 residues long. V lost 2 bases and J 10 bases, leaving 23 bases between the germline ends. The germline CDR1 and CDR2 sequences are MRHNA and SNTAGT. The CDR3 protein is CASSDGGDLAYCGAFF. As DNA, the CDR3 is TGTGCCAGCAGTGACGGCGGGGACTTGGCCTATTGTGGAGCTTTCTTT.

This chain uses TRBV3-1 (or the pseudogene TRBV3-2) with TRBJ1-1; D not resolved. Germline V gene data show CDR1 as LGHDT and CDR2 as YNNKEL (reference sequence). The ends were cut back, 1 base at V and 4 bases at J, with 10 bases in the middle. The CDR3 extends over 14 amino acids. CDR3 in amino acids: CASSQGIRGTEAFF. CDR3 coding DNA: TGTGCCAGCAGCCAAGGGATCCGGGGCACTGAAGCTTTCTTT.

A few counts support this clone. J is TRBJ2-7 and V is TRBV10-1; D unclear. With 3 bases removed from V and 2 bases from J, the gap between germline ends came to 8 bases. This CDR3 comprises 13 residues. CDR1 WNHNN and CDR2 SYGVQD come from the germline V gene (reference sequence). The CDR3 sequence is CASSEQRTYEQYF. The CDR3 DNA reads as TGCGCCAGCAGTGAACAGAGAACCTACGAGCAGTACTTC.

The chain links TRBV7-2 to TRBJ2-7; TRBD1 might be the D (5 bases). The germline V and J ends were trimmed by 1 base and 2 bases, with 12 bases remaining between them. The length of the CDR3 is 15 residues. From germline, CDR1 is SGHTA and CDR2 FQGNSA. The CDR3 coding sequence is TGTGCCAGCAGCTTAGGCGCCAGGGTTACCTACGAGCAGTACTTC. Translation gives CASSLGARVTYEQYF.

The gene calls are TRBV15 and TRBJ1-2, with a tentative D call TRBD1 (5 bases). The CDR3 runs to 14 residues. CDR1 is LNHNV, CDR2 YYDKDF, per germline (reference sequence). V was cut by 1 base and J by 2 bases, with 8 bases left in between. The CDR3 DNA is TGTGCCACCAGCAGAGGACAGTCCAACTATGGCTACACCTTC. It specifies CATSRGQSNYGYTF.

The J gene is TRBJ1-5, the V gene TRBV2; weak D call: TRBD1 (6 bases). Trimming removed 8 bases at V and 7 bases at J, with 18 bases between. Germline V CDR1 and CDR2: SNHLY, FYNNEI. This CDR3 is 14 amino acids long. CDR3 region: CASAIQGGRQPQHF. Written as DNA, the CDR3 is TGTGCCAGCGCGATACAGGGTGGGCGGCAGCCCCAGCATTTT. The full variable domain, in which reference TRBV2 and TRBJ1-5 provide the parts outside the CDR3, is EPEVTQTPSHQVTQMGQEVILRCVPISNHLYFYWYRQILGQKVEFLVSFYNNEISEKSEIFDDQFSVERPDGSNFTLKIRSTKLEDSAMYFCASAIQGGRQPQHFGDGTRLSIL.

V and J are TRBV6-5 and TRBJ2-3; 9 nucleotides agree with TRBD1. CDR1 and CDR2 from the germline V gene are MNHEY and SVGAGI. The junction had 1 base not matched to a gene; V was cut back by 5 bases and J by 1 base. This CDR3 is built from 14 residues. In nucleotides, the CDR3 is TGTGCCAGCAGTCGGACAGGGGGCACAGATACGCAGTATTTT. This translates into CASSRTGGTDTQYF.

The chain couples TRBV24-1 to TRBJ2-3; D is uncertain. Per germline, CDR1 KGHDR and CDR2 SFDVKD. V lost 0 bases to trimming and J lost 4 bases, with 7 bases between them. The CDR3 length is 14 residues. The chain's CDR3 is CATSDLAGADTQYF. The CDR3, as DNA: TGTGCCACCAGTGATTTGGCCGGTGCAGATACGCAGTATTTT.

CDR3 sequence: CASSRGRAPTEAFF. The CDR3 coding sequence is TGTGCCAGCAGTAGGGGTAGGGCCCCCACTGAAGCTTTCTTT. This rearrangement joins TRBV6-5 to TRBJ1-1; D may be TRBD1 (5 bases). The germline V and J ends were trimmed by 5 bases and 4 bases, with 14 bases remaining between them. The CDR3 consists of 14 residues. Germline CDR1 and CDR2: MNHEY and SVGAGI.

This clone was picked up many times. This chain uses TRBV7-8 with TRBJ1-5, with unresolved D. The CDR3 consists of 16 residues. Germline assignment: CDR1 SGHVS and CDR2 FQNEAQ. V was cut by 1 base and J by 7 bases, with 17 bases left in between. CDR3 residues: CASSLVPGWTGQPQHF. For the CDR3, the DNA is TGTGCCAGCAGCTTAGTCCCCGGCTGGACGGGGCAGCCCCAGCATTTT.

This sequence joins TRBV28 and TRBJ1-2; possibly TRBD1 for D (6 bases). CDR1 is MDHEN and CDR2 is SYDVKM in the germline V gene. This CDR3 has 12 residues. The V end was cut by 5 bases, the J end by 2 bases, with 6 bases between. In nucleotides, the CDR3 is TGTGCCAGCAGTGACAGGAACTATGGCTACACCTTC. Its protein is CASSDRNYGYTF.

The genes are TRBV4-1 and TRBJ1-3; D gene ambiguous. The CDR3 loop spans 16 amino acids. Trimming pared 1 base from V and 0 bases from J, leaving 10 bases between. From germline, CDR1 is MGHRA and CDR2 YSYEKL. This CDR3 is CASSQGPSSSGNTIYF. In DNA, the CDR3 is TGCGCCAGCAGCCAAGGGCCCTCAAGCTCTGGAAACACCATATATTTT.

The V gene is TRBV5-1, the J gene TRBJ1-1; 12 nucleotides agree with TRBD1. This CDR3 has 16 amino acids. V lost 3 bases and J lost 6; bases outside the gene matches: 9. The V gene's germline CDR1 is SGHRS and CDR2 YFSETQ. The CDR3 here is CASSSKTGTGGSEAFF. In nucleotides, the CDR3 is TGCGCCAGCAGCTCGAAGACCGGGACAGGGGGCTCTGAAGCTTTCTTT.

V gene TRBV20-1 combines with J gene TRBJ1-2, with D unresolved. V shed 3 bases and J shed 4 bases, with 6 bases lying between them. CDR3 length: 11 amino acids. The germline V gene encodes CDR1 DFQATT and CDR2 SNEGSKA (reference sequence). DNA for the CDR3: TGCAGTGCTAGGCGACTCTATGGCTACACCTTC. This encodes CSARRLYGYTF.

This clone showed up just once. The V gene is TRBV9, the J gene TRBJ2-2, with D perhaps TRBD2 (5 bases). Deletions cut 3 bases from V and 5 bases from J, with 11 bases between. The CDR3 runs 14 residues. Per germline, CDR1 SGDLS and CDR2 YYNGEE. For the CDR3, the DNA is TGTGCCAGCAGCGCCCCGCCGGGGACCGGGGAGCTGTTTTTT. Protein sequence: CASSAPPGTGELFF.

The V gene is TRBV3-1 (or the pseudogene TRBV3-2), the J gene TRBJ2-5; D is perhaps TRBD2 (5 bases). This CDR3 contains 12 residues. Germline-derived CDR1 and CDR2 are LGHDT and YNNKEL (reference sequence). V shed 6 bases and J shed 4 bases, with 9 bases lying between them. CDR3 amino acids: CASSPAGETQYF. The CDR3 DNA is TGTGCCAGCAGTCCCGCGGGAGAGACCCAGTACTTC.

This chain connects TRBV5-4 to TRBJ1-1; 7 bases are shared with TRBD1. CDR1 SGHNT and CDR2 YYREEE come from the germline V gene (reference sequence). Trimming removed 3 bases from V and 0 bases from J; junction bases left unmatched: 5. This CDR3 spans 15 amino acids. The CDR3 loop reads CASSSDRSLNTEAFF. In DNA form, the CDR3 reads TGTGCCAGCAGCTCGGACAGGAGTTTGAACACTGAAGCTTTCTTT. Combining the CDR3 with reference TRBV5-4 and TRBJ1-1 gives the whole variable domain ETGVTQSPTHLIKTRGQQVTLRCSSQSGHNTVSWYQQALGQGPQFIFQYYREEENGRGNFPPRFSGLQFPNYSSELNVNALELDDSALYLCASSSDRSLNTEAFFGQGTRLTVV.

The chain recombines TRBV5-1 with TRBJ2-7; possibly TRBD2 for D (6 bases). V shed 3 bases and J shed 7 bases, with 17 bases lying between them. The CDR3 sequence is 14 residues long. Germline V gene data show CDR1 as SGHRS and CDR2 as YFSETQ. CDR3 sequence (DNA): TGCGCCAGCAGCTCCCCGGGGGAGCTGGTGGAGCAGTACTTC. Translating gives CASSSPGELVEQYF.

The genes are TRBV6-2 or TRBV6-3 and TRBJ1-1, with a possible D match to TRBD1 (5 bases). CDR3 length: 16 residues. Between the trimmed V and J ends, which lost 4 bases and 1 base, there was a span of 16 bases. The V gene's germline CDR1 is MNHEY and CDR2 SVGEGT. This CDR3 is CASSSGGSGKNTEAFF. The CDR3 DNA sequence: TGTGCCAGCAGTTCCGGGGGGTCAGGGAAGAACACTGAAGCTTTCTTT.

This chain uses TRBV7-3 with TRBJ2-1; D possibly corresponds to TRBD2 (5 bases). The CDR3 length is 13 residues. Germline loops: CDR1 SGHTA, CDR2 FQGTGA. Trimming cost V 4 bases and J 5 bases, with 9 bases left between them. CDR3 amino acids: CASSWTLDNEQFF. The CDR3, as DNA: TGTGCCAGCAGCTGGACTCTCGACAATGAGCAGTTCTTC.

The CDR3 reads CASSRGLAGGSEQFF. For the CDR3, the DNA is TGTGCCAGCAGCAGGGGACTAGCGGGGGGAAGTGAGCAGTTCTTC. The rearrangement links TRBV5-4 to TRBJ2-1; 15 bases agree with TRBD2. The CDR3 consists of 15 residues. The trim removed 4 bases at V and 9 bases at J, leaving 5 bases unmatched. Germline assignment: CDR1 SGHNT and CDR2 YYREEE (reference sequence).

Here the CDR3 DNA reads TGTGCCAGCAGCCAAGATTCCAGCGGGGGTTACAATGAGCAGTTCTTC. Protein: CASSQDSSGGYNEQFF. This chain uses TRBV4-2 with TRBJ2-1, with 8 nucleotides matching TRBD2. CDR1 is LGHNA, CDR2 YNFKEQ, per germline. The CDR3 runs to 16 residues. V trimming: 0 bases; J trimming: 4 bases; junction bases outside the gene matches: 5.

In DNA, the CDR3 is TGTGCCAGCAGCTTGGGAGCAGGGAACTATGGCTACACCTTC. Amino acid sequence: CASSLGAGNYGYTF. The chain carries TRBV5-5 and TRBJ1-2; D is perhaps TRBD1 (5 bases). The CDR3 loop spans 14 amino acids. V was trimmed by 0 bases and J by 2 bases, leaving 8 bases between them. Germline V gene data show CDR1 as SGHKS and CDR2 as YYEKEE (reference sequence).

This clone turned up a few times. The genes are TRBV20-1 and TRBJ2-3; D unresolved. Germline V gene lookup returns CDR1 DFQATT and CDR2 SNEGSKA (reference sequence). The CDR3 length is 11 residues. V dropped 6 bases and J dropped 5 bases, with 9 bases sitting between them. CDR3 bases: TGCAGTGCCCCGGAGCGAGATACGCAGTATTTT. Amino acid sequence: CSAPERDTQYF.

This clone was seen just once. This chain joins TRBV7-9 and TRBJ1-5; D gene ambiguous. Trimming removed 0 bases from V and 0 bases from J, with 15 bases in between. The CDR3 contains 18 residues. From germline, CDR1 is SEHNR and CDR2 FQNEAQ (reference sequence). CDR3 bases: TGTGCCAGCAGCTTAGCAACGGCGGTCCATTATAGCAATCAGCCCCAGCATTTT. Its translation: CASSLATAVHYSNQPQHF.

The DNA of the CDR3 is TGTGCCAGCAGGGTAACTAGCGGGGGGTACAATGAGCAGTTCTTC. It translates to CASRVTSGGYNEQFF. The chain links TRBV4-2 to TRBJ2-1; 12 nucleotides line up with TRBD2. The CDR3 covers 15 residues. Germline trimming cut 6 bases from V and 4 bases from J; bases unmatched to any gene: 4. Germline lookup yields CDR1 LGHNA and CDR2 YNFKEQ.

This clone was seen just once. The V call is TRBV5-1, the J call TRBJ1-1; possible D gene TRBD1, 5 bases. The length of the CDR3 is 16 residues. Trimming shortened V by 0 bases and J by 0 bases, and 12 bases separated the two germline ends. Per germline, CDR1 SGHRS and CDR2 YFSETQ. The CDR3 reads CASSLVGPLMNTEAFF. CDR3 nucleotides: TGCGCCAGCAGCTTGGTGGGGCCACTGATGAACACTGAAGCTTTCTTT.

The V call is TRBV24-1, the J call TRBJ1-5; 8 bases are shared with TRBD1. Germline V gives CDR1 KGHDR, CDR2 SFDVKD. The CDR3 totals 15 residues. Trimming removed 4 bases from V and 2 bases from J; junction bases left unmatched: 3. DNA of the CDR3: TGTGCCACCAGTGAGGGGACAGGCGGCAATCAGCCCCAGCATTTT. Amino acids: CATSEGTGGNQPQHF.